The rows below give T cell receptor beta chains drawn from one sample of a study of CXCR3-negative and CXCR3-positive naive CD8 T cells. From its re-call of the 5' RACE reads, TCRdb lists each CDR3 protein once, without DNA. This table lists over 100,000 distinct CDR3 sequences. The sample was naive CXCR3+ CD8+ T cells from blood. The receptors come from a human donor in good health. Some clones in this sample may be carry-over from other donors' samples. Both conserved end residues are part of each CDR3.

J gene	V gene	CDR3 protein
TRBJ1-1	TRBV6-6	CASSYSAGGYTEAFF
TRBJ2-1	TRBV7-9	CASSSGIQGLNEQFF
TRBJ1-4	TRBV5-1	CASSLAPTKSITGSNEKLFF
TRBJ2-5	TRBV28	CASSPRSIQETQYF
TRBJ2-5	TRBV15	CATSRDPLETQYF
TRBJ2-3	TRBV7-6	CASSSGLSTQYF
TRBJ1-1	TRBV7-3	CASSLLPSNTEAFF
TRBJ1-1	TRBV6-5	CASSNRNRGHEAFF
TRBJ2-7	TRBV20-1	CSANPDVAGSYEQYF
TRBJ2-3	TRBV6-5	CASSSGGFADTQYF